The entry below describes one TCR beta chain. The antigen is unknown. This record belongs to a study of T cell responses to AZD1222 COVID-19 vaccine. Study-wide findings and caveats: Vaccine-related CD4 TCRs covered spike, predominating at 160-218 and 743-854. Seropositivity was recorded at baseline in only six AZD1222 recipients. Spike-specific TCR breadth and depth rose after two AZD1222 doses.

Libraries were prepared by immunoSEQ multiplex PCR; TCRdb keeps only in-frame clonotypes and omits some of them. This sample has some 120,000 clones, with approximately 83% found just once. The source material was peripheral blood, sampled on day 0 of MenACWY control vaccination. The receptor was isolated from an adult in good health.

This CDR3 reads CASSEYGGDQPQHF. The CDR3 bases are TGTGCCAGCAGTGAATACGGGGGGGATCAGCCCCAGCATTTT. The chain has TRBV2 and TRBJ1-5, with D perhaps matching TRBD1 (5 bases). CDR1 is SNHLY, CDR2 FYNNEI, per germline. The length of the CDR3 is 14 residues. Trimming stripped 2 bases from V and 5 bases from J, with 10 bases between.